This paragraph covers one TCR beta chain sequence. The V end lost 11 bases, the J end lost 0 bases, and 13 bases lay between the germline ends. The CDR3 has 14 residues. Germline loops: CDR1 MDHEN, CDR2 SYDVKM. The sample comes from a study of blood T cell repertoires in COVID-19. For the study at large: Acute and convalescent COVID-19 samples came from the United States, Italy and Spain.

Per the original methods: Amplified reference gene primers provided the basis for estimating nucleated cell counts. TCRdb keeps only in-frame clones here, not all; method: immunoSEQ multiplex PCR. From that table come the V and J calls and clone size; the DNA was used to work out D and trimming. The sample comprises over 200,000 clones, about 83% of which are singletons, and around 5.4% rests with the top ten. Sequenced input: peripheral blood. The chain employs TRBV28 and TRBJ1-4; no definite D call. The sequence was collected from an older man with acute or convalescent COVID-19. CDR3 sequence reads: CAASSTATNEKLFF. The CDR3, as DNA: TGTGCCGCCTCAAGCACCGCAACTAATGAAAAACTGTTTTTT.